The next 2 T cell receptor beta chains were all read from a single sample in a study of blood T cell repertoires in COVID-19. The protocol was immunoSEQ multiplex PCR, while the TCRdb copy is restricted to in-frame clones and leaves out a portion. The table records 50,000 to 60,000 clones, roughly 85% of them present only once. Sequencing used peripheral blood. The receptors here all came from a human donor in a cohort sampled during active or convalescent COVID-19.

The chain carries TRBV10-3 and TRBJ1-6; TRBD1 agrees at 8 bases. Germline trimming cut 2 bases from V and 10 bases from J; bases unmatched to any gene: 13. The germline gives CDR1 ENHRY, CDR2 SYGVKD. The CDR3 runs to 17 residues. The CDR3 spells CAISEPEGQAGRSPLHF. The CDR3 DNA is TGTGCCATCAGTGAGCCTGAGGGACAGGCAGGACGGTCACCCCTCCACTTT.

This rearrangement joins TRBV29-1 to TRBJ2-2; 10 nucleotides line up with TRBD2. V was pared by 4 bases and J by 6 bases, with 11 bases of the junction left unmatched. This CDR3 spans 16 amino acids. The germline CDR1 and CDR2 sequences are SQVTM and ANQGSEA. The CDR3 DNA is TGCAGCGTTGTGGCTAGCGGGGGAAAAGGGCCCGGGGAGCTGTTTTTT. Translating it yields CSVVASGGKGPGELFF.